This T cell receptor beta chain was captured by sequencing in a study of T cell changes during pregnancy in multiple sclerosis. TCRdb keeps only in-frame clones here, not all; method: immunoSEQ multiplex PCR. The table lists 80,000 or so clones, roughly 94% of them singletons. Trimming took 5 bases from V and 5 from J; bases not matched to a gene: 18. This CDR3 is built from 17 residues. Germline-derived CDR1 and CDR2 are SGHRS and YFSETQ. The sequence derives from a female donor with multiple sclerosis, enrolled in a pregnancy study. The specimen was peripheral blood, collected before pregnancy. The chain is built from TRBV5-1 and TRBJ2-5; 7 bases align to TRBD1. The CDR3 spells CASRSGDRVALRETQYF. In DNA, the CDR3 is TGCGCCAGCAGGTCAGGCGACAGGGTGGCACTCCGGGAGACCCAGTACTTC.